One T cell receptor (beta chain) is described in this entry. Its antigen is not known. TCRdb re-called the 5' RACE reads through MiXCR, storing one row per CDR3 protein. The top ten clones hold under 25% of a sample with around 310,000 distinct CDR3 sequences, 13% to 15% of them seen once. The sample is drawn from a study of T-cell memory formation after mild COVID-19. In the study overall: The two donors had largely donor-specific TCR clusters. Study findings and constraints: From day 15 to 85, contracting clones were balanced between CD4 and CD8, whereas later expanders leaned toward CD4+.

This receptor was obtained from a man younger than 35 who had mild COVID-19 (a few samples of this study predate the infection). Cell type and time point are not known. The sequencing input was PBMCs or a T cell subset sorted from them (not recorded which).

CDR3 nucleotide sequence: TGTGCCAGCACCCCTGCAGGACCAAATTCACCCCTCCACTTT. This translates into CASTPAGPNSPLHF. V is TRBV6-5 and J is TRBJ1-6; D uncertain. The CDR3 has 14 residues. Per the germline V gene, CDR1 is MNHEY and CDR2 is SVGAGI. V lost 7 bases, J lost 7 bases, and 14 bases lay in between.